These 30 T cell receptor beta chains were sequenced from one sample in a study of memory CD8 T cells in hepatitis C reinfection. Using immunoSEQ multiplex PCR, the repertoire was profiled, and TCRdb retains in-frame clones only, with some absent. In the table there are about 46,000 clones, about 88% of which are singletons. Sample time point: late/post reinfection, 12 to 24 weeks after detection. TCR sequencing was done directly ex vivo on sorted cells, without expansion in vitro. Specimen: naive CD8+ T cells sorted from blood. The receptors stem from a man between 18 and 29 years old with hepatitis C virus infection.

This rearrangement joins TRBV28 to TRBJ1-5; TRBD1 agrees at 9 bases. This CDR3 is built from 16 residues. The germline V gene encodes CDR1 MDHEN and CDR2 SYDVKM. Trimming at V came to 7 bases and at J to 1 base, leaving 8 bases not matched to a gene. The CDR3 region is CASTYRQGGSNQPQHF. The CDR3 coding sequence is TGTGCCAGCACGTACCGACAGGGGGGGAGCAATCAGCCCCAGCATTTT.

The chain links TRBV27 to TRBJ1-5, with D tentatively TRBD1 (5 bases). The ends were cut back, 2 bases at V and 2 bases at J, with 10 bases in the middle. The CDR3 runs to 15 residues. CDR1 MNHEY and CDR2 SMNVEV come from the germline V gene (reference sequence). In DNA, the CDR3 is TGTGCCAGCAGTTTAAGGGGCGGTGGCAATCAGCCCCAGCATTTT. Amino acid sequence: CASSLRGGGNQPQHF.

The sample holds a few counts of this clone. The chain is built from TRBV9 and TRBJ1-1; D call uncertain. V lost 0 bases to trimming and J lost 3 bases, with 6 bases between them. In germline, CDR1 is SGDLS, CDR2 YYNGEE. This CDR3 has 13 residues. The CDR3, as DNA: TGTGCCAGCAGCGTAGGAGAAGACACTGAAGCTTTCTTT. The encoded protein is CASSVGEDTEAFF.

The CDR3 sequence: CASSPGTARTETQYF. The CDR3 region has the DNA TGCGCCAGCAGCCCGGGGACAGCCCGTACAGAGACCCAGTACTTC. This chain joins TRBV5-1 and TRBJ2-5; 7 bases agree with TRBD1. V dropped 4 bases and J dropped 4; count of bases not matched to a gene: 10. This CDR3 has 15 residues. Germline V lookup: CDR1 SGHRS, CDR2 YFSETQ.

The rearrangement uses TRBV7-6 and TRBJ2-7, with D tentatively TRBD2 (5 bases). Trimming cost V 1 base and J 3 bases, with 7 bases left between them. This CDR3 has 13 amino acids. The germline V gene encodes CDR1 SGHVS and CDR2 FNYEAQ. The CDR3 sequence: CASSLGRDYEQYF. Here the CDR3 DNA reads TGTGCCAGCAGCTTAGGCCGGGACTACGAGCAGTACTTC.

V gene TRBV29-1 combines with J gene TRBJ2-7, with a weak D call TRBD1 (6 bases). V lost 5 bases, J lost 0 bases, and 11 bases lay in between. CDR1 SQVTM and CDR2 ANQGSEA come from the germline V gene. The CDR3 is 13 amino acids. CDR3 sequence (DNA): TGCAGCGTTCAGACAGGCCTCTCCTACGAGCAGTACTTC. Translating it yields CSVQTGLSYEQYF.

The chain links TRBV15 to TRBJ1-1, with D hard to call. Germline lookup yields CDR1 LNHNV and CDR2 YYDKDF (reference sequence). The CDR3 covers 13 residues. V lost 3 bases to trimming and J lost 11 bases, with 16 bases between them. The DNA of the CDR3 is TGTGCCACCAGCAGTGAACCACTACGGGAGGCTTTCTTT. Its protein product is CATSSEPLREAFF.

This CDR3 is CASSLDFPTGDTQYF. The CDR3 DNA reads TGTGCCAGCAGTTTAGACTTTCCTACGGGAGATACGCAGTATTTT. The chain has TRBV27 and TRBJ2-3; D uncertain. Germline CDR1 MNHEY, CDR2 SMNVEV (reference sequence). CDR3 size: 15 residues. V dropped 2 bases and J dropped 5 bases, with 14 bases sitting between them.

The V and J genes are TRBV9 and TRBJ2-1; 8 nucleotides align to TRBD2. Germline trimming cut 4 bases from V and 6 bases from J; bases unmatched to any gene: 3. The CDR3 has 13 amino acids. Germline-derived CDR1 and CDR2 are SGDLS and YYNGEE. CDR3 amino acids: CASSPTSGNEQFF. The CDR3 DNA reads as TGTGCCAGCAGCCCCACTAGCGGCAATGAGCAGTTCTTC.

This clone occurred a few times. This chain links TRBV6-5 with TRBJ1-5; D unresolved. CDR1 MNHEY and CDR2 SVGAGI come from the germline V gene. V was shortened by 9 bases and J by 0 bases, with 15 bases between the two germline ends. This CDR3 has 15 amino acids. The CDR3 nucleotides read TGTGCCAGTTCCCCGTCGGGTTATAGCAATCAGCCCCAGCATTTT. It specifies CASSPSGYSNQPQHF.

The chain recombines TRBV7-7 with TRBJ1-3; D gene ambiguous. The CDR3 contains 16 residues. Germline V CDR1 and CDR2: SSHAT, FNYEAQ (reference sequence). Trimming left V 5 bases short and J 0 bases short, with 14 bases between. The CDR3 loop is CASSPGLASSGNTIYF. CDR3 in DNA: TGTGCCAGCAGCCCTGGGCTGGCGAGCTCTGGAAACACCATATATTTT.

The chain has TRBV27 and TRBJ1-5, with a tentative D call TRBD1 (6 bases). This CDR3 region has 14 residues. CDR1 and CDR2 (germline): MNHEY, SMNVEV (reference sequence). Trimming took off 6 bases at V and 0 bases at J, with 9 bases between the two ends. CDR3 in DNA: TGTGCCAGCAGGGAACAGGGTAGCAATCAGCCCCAGCATTTT. This translates into CASREQGSNQPQHF.

The chain employs TRBV25-1 and TRBJ1-1; TRBD1 matches at 7 bases. V was pared by 4 bases and J by 4 bases, with 12 bases of the junction left unmatched. The germline gives CDR1 MGHDK, CDR2 SYGVNS. The CDR3 has 16 amino acids. CDR3 nucleotides: TGTGCCAGCAGTGCCGGGACAGCCATATCAGGCACTGAAGCTTTCTTT. This codes for CASSAGTAISGTEAFF.

The chain carries TRBV21-1 and TRBJ2-2; no check of the table's D call, TRBD1, against the DNA was made. TRBV21-1 constitutes a pseudogene. The CDR3 has 17 amino acids. As DNA, the CDR3 is TGTGCCAGCAGCAAAGTGCAAGTAGGGGAACACACCGGGGAGCTGTTTTTT. It is translated as CASSKVQVGEHTGELFF.

V usage is TRBV19 and J usage is TRBJ2-7; possibly TRBD1 for D (6 bases). The V end lost 4 bases, the J end lost 2 bases, and 9 bases lay between the germline ends. This CDR3 is 13 amino acids long. CDR1 is LNHDA and CDR2 is SQIVND in the germline V gene (reference sequence). The CDR3 loop reads CASSTTGAYEQYF. CDR3 bases: TGTGCCAGTAGTACGACAGGAGCCTACGAGCAGTACTTC.

The chain carries TRBV15 and TRBJ1-2; 11 nucleotides match TRBD1. The V gene's germline CDR1 is LNHNV and CDR2 YYDKDF (reference sequence). The CDR3 has 14 residues. Germline trimming cut 5 bases from V and 4 bases from J; bases unmatched to any gene: 3. The DNA of the CDR3 is TGTGCCACCAGCTTTGGGACAGGGGGCTATGGCTACACCTTC. It translates to CATSFGTGGYGYTF.

The chain recombines TRBV10-3 with TRBJ2-2; 7 nucleotides agree with TRBD1. The ends lost 0 bases at V and 10 bases at J; junction bases unmatched: 2. The germline CDR1 and CDR2 sequences are ENHRY and SYGVKD. The CDR3 has 13 residues. The DNA for the CDR3 is TGTGCCATCAGTGAGTCGACAGGGTCGGAGCTGTTTTTT. Amino acid sequence: CAISESTGSELFF.

The chain is built from TRBV5-6 and TRBJ2-3, with 8 positions matching TRBD1. Germline V CDR1 and CDR2: SGHDT, YYEEEE. V trimming: 5 bases; J trimming: 5 bases; junction bases outside the gene matches: 10. The CDR3 consists of 15 residues. The CDR3 is CASSQAGGLGDTQYF. In DNA form, the CDR3 reads TGTGCCAGCAGTCAGGCAGGGGGCTTAGGAGATACGCAGTATTTT.

The chain is built from TRBV13 and TRBJ2-7; 12 nucleotides agree with TRBD2. There are 15 residues in the CDR3. CDR1 PRHDT and CDR2 FYEKMQ come from the germline V gene (reference sequence). Losses at the gene ends were 5 bases for V and 5 bases for J; bases not matched to a gene: 7. DNA for the CDR3: TGTGCCAGCAGCCCCGGACTAGCGGGACCCCACGAGCAGTACTTC. As protein: CASSPGLAGPHEQYF.

This clone was seen once. This sequence joins TRBV13 and TRBJ2-3; the match to TRBD2 covers 8 bases. V lost 0 bases, J lost 2 bases, and 4 bases stayed unmatched. Germline CDR1 and CDR2: PRHDT and FYEKMQ (reference sequence). The CDR3 sequence is 16 residues long. DNA for the CDR3: TGTGCCAGCAGCTTAGGCTGGGGACTAGACACAGATACGCAGTATTTT. Encoded protein: CASSLGWGLDTDTQYF. Variable domain in full (rest from reference TRBV13 and TRBJ2-3): AAGVIQSPRHLIKEKRETATLKCYPIPRHDTVYWYQQGPGQDPQFLISFYEKMQSDKGSIPDRFSAQQFSDYHSELNMSSLELGDSALYFCASSLGWGLDTDTQYFGPGTRLTVL.

V and J are TRBV28 and TRBJ2-7; D may be TRBD2 (5 bases). The CDR3 covers 11 residues. V was cut by 1 base and J by 7 bases, with 5 bases left in between. The germline CDR1 and CDR2 sequences are MDHEN and SYDVKM. For the CDR3, the DNA is TGTGCCAGCAGTTTATCGGGAGAGCAGTACTTC. Protein product: CASSLSGEQYF.

The rearrangement joins TRBV5-4 to TRBJ1-2, with TRBD1 matching 7 bases. Per the germline V gene, CDR1 is SGHNT and CDR2 is YYREEE (reference sequence). V lost 4 bases and J lost 5; bases outside the gene matches: 11. This CDR3 region has 15 residues. The CDR3 region has the DNA TGTGCCAGCAGCCTTACGACAGGGCCGACTTATGGCTACACCTTC. Its translation: CASSLTTGPTYGYTF.

This chain uses TRBV5-4 with TRBJ1-1, with D maybe TRBD1 (5 bases). The CDR3 is 14 residues long. The V gene lost 4 bases and the J gene lost 1 base, with 11 bases spanning the gap. Germline assignment: CDR1 SGHNT and CDR2 YYREEE (reference sequence). As DNA, the CDR3 is TGTGCCAGCAGCCCCGGGGGGGGGAACACTGAAGCTTTCTTT. Its protein product is CASSPGGGNTEAFF.

This clone showed up just once. The chain uses TRBV29-1 and TRBJ2-1; 14 positions agree with TRBD2. CDR1 and CDR2 (germline): SQVTM, ANQGSEA. The junction had 6 bases not matched to a gene; V was cut back by 6 bases and J by 8 bases. CDR3 length equals 14 residues. CDR3 DNA: TGCAGCGTCACCGGGACTAGCGGGAGTTATGAGCAGTTCTTC. It translates to CSVTGTSGSYEQFF.

The J gene is TRBJ2-1, the V gene TRBV5-5, with D maybe TRBD1 (5 bases). This CDR3 spans 13 amino acids. Trimming removed 4 bases from V and 7 bases from J, with 12 bases in between. Germline V CDR1 and CDR2: SGHKS, YYEKEE (reference sequence). The CDR3 sequence is CASSHERGNEQFF. The CDR3 DNA reads as TGTGCCAGCAGCCACGAAAGGGGAAATGAGCAGTTCTTC.

V usage is TRBV28 and J usage is TRBJ1-2; the D is unclear. The CDR3 totals 16 residues. The V gene's germline CDR1 is MDHEN and CDR2 SYDVKM. V lost 1 base and J 5 bases, leaving 17 bases between the germline ends. The DNA for the CDR3 is TGTGCCAGCAGTTTATCCCGGACGGAGGGAGGATATGGCTACACCTTC. This codes for CASSLSRTEGGYGYTF.

A single count supports this clone. The V and J genes are TRBV6-5 and TRBJ1-4; no clear D gene. Between the trimmed V and J ends, which lost 0 bases and 5 bases, there was a span of 10 bases. This CDR3 contains 15 residues. Germline V gene lookup returns CDR1 MNHEY and CDR2 SVGAGI. The CDR3 here is CASSYSTGLNEKLFF. The CDR3 bases are TGTGCCAGCAGTTACTCGACCGGGTTAAATGAAAAACTGTTTTTT.

The chain has TRBV11-2 and TRBJ2-7; 7 positions agree with TRBD2. J was trimmed by 1 base and V by 5 bases; bases with no gene match: 11. Germline-derived CDR1 and CDR2 are SGHAT and FQNNGV. There are 16 residues in the CDR3. For the CDR3, the DNA is TGTGCCAGCAGCGCGACGGGGACTACACTTTCCTACGAGCAGTACTTC. Residues: CASSATGTTLSYEQYF.

The chain links TRBV5-1 to TRBJ1-5; TRBD1 agrees at 7 bases. The germline gives CDR1 SGHRS, CDR2 YFSETQ. V trimming: 0 bases; J trimming: 6 bases; junction bases outside the gene matches: 12. The CDR3 is 17 residues long. The CDR3 bases are TGCGCCAGCAGCTTGGGCCGAACTACAGGGGTGGCTCAGCCCCAGCATTTT. The encoded protein is CASSLGRTTGVAQPQHF.

The V gene is TRBV27, the J gene TRBJ2-2; 8 bases are shared with TRBD1. The CDR3 is 15 residues long. Looked up from germline, CDR1 is MNHEY and CDR2 is SMNVEV (reference sequence). J gave up 6 bases and V 6 bases, and 9 bases lay outside the gene matches. The DNA for the CDR3 is TGTGCCAGCAGCTCTGACAGGGGTAGTGCCGGGGAGCTGTTTTTT. Its translation is CASSSDRGSAGELFF.